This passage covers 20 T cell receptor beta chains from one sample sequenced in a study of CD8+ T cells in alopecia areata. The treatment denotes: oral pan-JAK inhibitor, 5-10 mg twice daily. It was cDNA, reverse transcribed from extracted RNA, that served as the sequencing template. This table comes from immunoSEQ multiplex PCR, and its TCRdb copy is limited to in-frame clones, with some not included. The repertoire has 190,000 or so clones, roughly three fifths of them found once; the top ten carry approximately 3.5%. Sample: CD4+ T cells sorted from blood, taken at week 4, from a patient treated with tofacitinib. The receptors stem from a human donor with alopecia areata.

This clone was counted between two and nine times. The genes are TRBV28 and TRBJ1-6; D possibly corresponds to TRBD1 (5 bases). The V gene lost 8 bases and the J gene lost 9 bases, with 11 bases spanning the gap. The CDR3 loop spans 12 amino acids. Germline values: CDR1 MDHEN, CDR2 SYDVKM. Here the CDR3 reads CASGDLISPLHF. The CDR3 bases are TGTGCCAGCGGGGACCTCATTTCACCCCTCCACTTT.

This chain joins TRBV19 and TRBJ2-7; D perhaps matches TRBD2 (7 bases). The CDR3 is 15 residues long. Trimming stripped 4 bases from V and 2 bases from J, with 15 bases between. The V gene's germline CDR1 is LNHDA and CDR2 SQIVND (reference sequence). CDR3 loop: CASSKVGGPTYEQYF. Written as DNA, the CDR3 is TGTGCCAGTAGTAAGGTCGGGGGGCCAACCTACGAGCAGTACTTC.

CDR3: CASNLNLDGYGYTF. Written as DNA, the CDR3 is TGCGCCAGCAACCTAAACTTGGACGGCTATGGCTACACCTTC. The chain joins TRBV5-1 to TRBJ1-2; D is undetermined. This CDR3 contains 14 residues. The V gene's germline CDR1 is SGHRS and CDR2 YFSETQ. With 6 bases removed from V and 4 bases from J, the gap between germline ends came to 16 bases.

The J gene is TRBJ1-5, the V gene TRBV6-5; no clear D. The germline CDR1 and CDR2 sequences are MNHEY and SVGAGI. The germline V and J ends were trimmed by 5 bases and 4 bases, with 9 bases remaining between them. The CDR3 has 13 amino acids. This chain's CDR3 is CASSVTINQPQHF. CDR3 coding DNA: TGTGCCAGCAGTGTAACAATTAATCAGCCCCAGCATTTT.

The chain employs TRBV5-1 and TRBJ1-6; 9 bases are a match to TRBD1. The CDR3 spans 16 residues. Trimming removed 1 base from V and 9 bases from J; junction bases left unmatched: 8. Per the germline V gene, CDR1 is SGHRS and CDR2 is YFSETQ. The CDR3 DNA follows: TGCGCCAGCAGCTTGACCGGGACAGGGTTTGGTTCACCCCTCCACTTT. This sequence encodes CASSLTGTGFGSPLHF.

The CDR3, as DNA: TGTGCCAGCAGGGGGACAGGAAACTACGAGCAGTACTTC. Protein product: CASRGTGNYEQYF. This rearrangement joins TRBV6-1 to TRBJ2-7, with 8 bases aligning to TRBD1. The CDR3 is 13 residues long. Germline CDR1 and CDR2: MNHNS and SASEGT. J gave up 3 bases and V 6 bases, and 4 bases lay outside the gene matches.

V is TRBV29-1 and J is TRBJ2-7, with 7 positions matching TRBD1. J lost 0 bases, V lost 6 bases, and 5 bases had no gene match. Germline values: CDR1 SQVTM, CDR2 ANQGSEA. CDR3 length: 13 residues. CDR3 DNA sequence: TGCAGCGTGAGACAGGGATACTCCTACGAGCAGTACTTC. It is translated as CSVRQGYSYEQYF.

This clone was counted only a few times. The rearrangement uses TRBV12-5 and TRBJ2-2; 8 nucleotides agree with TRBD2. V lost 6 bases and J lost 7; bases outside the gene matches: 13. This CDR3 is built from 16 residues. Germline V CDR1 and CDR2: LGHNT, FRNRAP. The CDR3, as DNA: TGTGCTAGTGGCCTCCAAGGCGGGGGGCTTGACGGGGAGCTGTTTTTT. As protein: CASGLQGGGLDGELFF. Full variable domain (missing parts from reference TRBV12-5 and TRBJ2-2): DARVTQTPRHKVTEMGQEVTMRCQPILGHNTVFWYRQTMMQGLELLAYFRNRAPLDDSGMPKDRFSAEMPDATLATLKIQPSEPRDSAVYFCASGLQGGGLDGELFFGEGSRLTVL.

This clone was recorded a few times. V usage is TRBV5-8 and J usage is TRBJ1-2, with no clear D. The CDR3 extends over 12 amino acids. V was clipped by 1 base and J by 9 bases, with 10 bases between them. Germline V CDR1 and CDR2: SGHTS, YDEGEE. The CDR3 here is CASSLRGVSYTF. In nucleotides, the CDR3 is TGTGCCAGCAGCTTGCGGGGTGTAAGCTACACCTTC.

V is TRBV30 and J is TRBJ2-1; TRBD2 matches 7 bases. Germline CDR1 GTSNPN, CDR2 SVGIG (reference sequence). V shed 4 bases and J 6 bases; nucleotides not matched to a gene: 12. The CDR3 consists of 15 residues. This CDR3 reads CAWTPGGPPTNEQFF. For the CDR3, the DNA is TGTGCCTGGACGCCGGGGGGTCCTCCTACCAATGAGCAGTTCTTC.

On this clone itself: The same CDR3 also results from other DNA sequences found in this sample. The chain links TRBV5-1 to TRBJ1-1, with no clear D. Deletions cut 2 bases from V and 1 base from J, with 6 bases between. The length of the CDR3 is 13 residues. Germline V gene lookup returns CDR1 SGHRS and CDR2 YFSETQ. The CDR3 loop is CASSFSQNTEAFF. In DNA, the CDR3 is TGCGCCAGCAGCTTCTCTCAGAACACTGAAGCTTTCTTT.

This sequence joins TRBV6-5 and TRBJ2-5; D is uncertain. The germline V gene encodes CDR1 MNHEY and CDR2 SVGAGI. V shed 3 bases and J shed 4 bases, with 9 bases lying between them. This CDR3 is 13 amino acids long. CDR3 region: CASSYRAGETQYF. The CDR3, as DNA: TGTGCCAGCAGTTATAGGGCTGGAGAGACCCAGTACTTC.

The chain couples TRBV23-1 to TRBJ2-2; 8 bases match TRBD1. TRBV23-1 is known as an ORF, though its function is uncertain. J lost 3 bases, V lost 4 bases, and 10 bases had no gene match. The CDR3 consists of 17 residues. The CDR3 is CASSRPSTGEDTGELFF. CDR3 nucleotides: TGCGCCAGCAGTCGGCCCTCGACAGGGGAGGACACCGGGGAGCTGTTTTTT.

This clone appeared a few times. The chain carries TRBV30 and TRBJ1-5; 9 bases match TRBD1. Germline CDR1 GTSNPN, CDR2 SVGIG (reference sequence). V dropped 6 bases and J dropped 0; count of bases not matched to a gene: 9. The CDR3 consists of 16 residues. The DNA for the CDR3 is TGTGCCTGTCAGAAGGGACAGGGATATAGCAATCAGCCCCAGCATTTT. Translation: CACQKGQGYSNQPQHF. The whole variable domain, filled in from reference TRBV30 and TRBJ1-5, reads SQTIHQWPATLVQPVGSPLSLECTVEGTSNPNLYWYRQAAGRGLQLLFYSVGIGQISSEVPQNLSASRPQDRQFILSSKKLLLSDSGFYLCACQKGQGYSNQPQHFGDGTRLSIL.

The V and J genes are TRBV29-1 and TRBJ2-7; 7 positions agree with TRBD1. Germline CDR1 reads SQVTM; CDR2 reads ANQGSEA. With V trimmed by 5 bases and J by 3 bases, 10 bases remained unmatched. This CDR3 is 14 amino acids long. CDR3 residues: CSVSFLQGDYEQYF. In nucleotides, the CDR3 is TGCAGCGTTTCGTTCCTCCAGGGGGACTACGAGCAGTACTTC.

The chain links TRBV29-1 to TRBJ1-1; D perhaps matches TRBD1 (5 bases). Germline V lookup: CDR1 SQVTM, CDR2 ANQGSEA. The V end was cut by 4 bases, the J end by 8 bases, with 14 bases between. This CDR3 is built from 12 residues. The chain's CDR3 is CSVGGGLQEAFF. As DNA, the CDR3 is TGCAGCGTTGGGGGGGGACTGCAAGAAGCTTTCTTT.

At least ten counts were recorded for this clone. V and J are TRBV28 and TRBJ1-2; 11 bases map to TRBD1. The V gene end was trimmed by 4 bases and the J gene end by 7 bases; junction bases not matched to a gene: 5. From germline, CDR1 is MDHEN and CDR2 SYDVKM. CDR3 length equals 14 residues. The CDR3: CASSSGTGGGGYTF. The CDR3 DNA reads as TGTGCCAGCAGTTCAGGGACAGGGGGTGGTGGCTACACCTTC.

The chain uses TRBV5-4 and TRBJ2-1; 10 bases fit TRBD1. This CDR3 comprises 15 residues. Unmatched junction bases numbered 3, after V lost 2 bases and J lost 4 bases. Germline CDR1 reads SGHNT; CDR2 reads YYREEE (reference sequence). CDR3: CASSFPGQGYNEQFF. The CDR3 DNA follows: TGTGCCAGCAGCTTTCCGGGACAGGGGTACAATGAGCAGTTCTTC.

The DNA of the CDR3 is TGTGCCAGCAGCTCGTTTGTAGGCATCCGGGGTGGCTACACCTTC. As protein: CASSSFVGIRGGYTF. This chain uses TRBV7-6 with TRBJ1-2; D is uncertain. Trimming took 4 bases from V and 7 from J, leaving 19 bases between them. The CDR3 is made up of 15 amino acids. Germline values: CDR1 SGHVS, CDR2 FNYEAQ.

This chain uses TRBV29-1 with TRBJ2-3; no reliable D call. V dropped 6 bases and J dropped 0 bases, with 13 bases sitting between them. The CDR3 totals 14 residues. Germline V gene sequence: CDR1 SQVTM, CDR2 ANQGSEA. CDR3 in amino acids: CSVADSTSTDTQYF. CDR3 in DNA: TGCAGCGTCGCCGACTCAACTAGCACAGATACGCAGTATTTT.